One and the same sample provided the 17 T cell receptor beta chains below, sequenced in a study of blood T cell repertoires in COVID-19. The data were produced by immunoSEQ multiplex PCR, yet TCRdb's version contains in-frame clones alone and is incomplete. The sample records about 140,000 clones, roughly 77% being singletons. The sequenced sample consisted of peripheral blood. The receptors were sampled from a man in his sixties with acute or convalescent COVID-19.

This chain connects TRBV6-2 or TRBV6-3 to TRBJ1-1, with D unresolved. The CDR3 totals 12 residues. V shed 0 bases and J shed 8 bases, with 7 bases lying between them. The germline CDR1 and CDR2 sequences are MNHEY and SVGEGT. CDR3 sequence reads: CASSYSGREAFF. For the CDR3, the DNA is TGTGCCAGCAGTTACTCGGGGAGGGAAGCTTTCTTT.

This clone has a handful of counts. The CDR3 bases are TGCGCCAGCAGTCTAGGACTGAGCAATCAGCCCCAGCATTTT. Translated, it gives CASSLGLSNQPQHF. J is TRBJ1-5 and V is TRBV4-1; D gene ambiguous. Germline assignment: CDR1 MGHRA and CDR2 YSYEKL. The ends were cut back, 6 bases at V and 1 base at J, with 10 bases in the middle. The CDR3 has 14 amino acids.

The chain employs TRBV5-1 and TRBJ1-1; 9 bases map to TRBD1. The CDR3 consists of 14 residues. The V gene end was trimmed by 0 bases and the J gene end by 4 bases; junction bases not matched to a gene: 1. In germline, CDR1 is SGHRS, CDR2 YFSETQ. The CDR3 protein is CASSLVQGATEAFF. As DNA, the CDR3 is TGCGCCAGCAGCTTGGTACAGGGGGCCACTGAAGCTTTCTTT.

This chain joins TRBV27 and TRBJ1-5; a weak D match, TRBD1 (5 bases). Germline CDR1 reads MNHEY; CDR2 reads SMNVEV (reference sequence). The V end lost 1 base, the J end lost 0 bases, and 19 bases lay between the germline ends. This CDR3 contains 19 residues. CDR3 in amino acids: CASSLLPPRDSYSNQPQHF. DNA of the CDR3: TGTGCCAGCAGTTTATTACCCCCTAGAGACAGTTATAGCAATCAGCCCCAGCATTTT.

A few counts support this clone. CDR3 residues: CASSFNRGFGETQYF. CDR3 DNA sequence: TGTGCCAGCAGTTTCAACAGGGGATTTGGCGAGACCCAGTACTTC. The J gene is TRBJ2-5, the V gene TRBV6-6; 7 nucleotides line up with TRBD1. The CDR3 sequence is 15 residues long. Germline V CDR1 and CDR2: MNHNY, SVGAGI (reference sequence). V trimming: 4 bases; J trimming: 5 bases; junction bases outside the gene matches: 10.

The chain carries TRBV2 and TRBJ2-7; TRBD2 agrees at 8 bases. With V trimmed by 6 bases and J by 0 bases, 7 bases remained unmatched. The CDR3 has 15 amino acids. Germline lookup yields CDR1 SNHLY and CDR2 FYNNEI. The CDR3 nucleotides are TGTGCCAGCAGGATAACTAGCGGAAACTCCTACGAGCAGTACTTC. This gives the protein CASRITSGNSYEQYF.

The chain links TRBV4-1 to TRBJ2-1; 7 positions agree with TRBD2. The length of the CDR3 is 15 residues. Trimming cost V 1 base and J 14 bases; bases outside gene matches: 14. Germline CDR1 is MGHRA and CDR2 is YSYEKL. The CDR3 DNA is TGCGCCAGCAGCCAAGGGGCCGCTAGCGGTACTCCCGAGTTCTTC. Its translation is CASSQGAASGTPEFF.

The sample holds a few counts of this clone. V and J are TRBV19 and TRBJ2-3; D call uncertain. The CDR3 consists of 13 residues. From germline, CDR1 is LNHDA and CDR2 SQIVND (reference sequence). Trimming took off 3 bases at V and 5 bases at J, with 9 bases between the two ends. The DNA of the CDR3 is TGTGCCAGTAGTATTACCTCCGGAGATACGCAGTATTTT. Translation: CASSITSGDTQYF.

The rearrangement uses TRBV5-8 and TRBJ1-5; TRBD1 is a possible D gene (6 bases). With 5 bases removed from V and 7 bases from J, the gap between germline ends came to 19 bases. The germline V gene encodes CDR1 SGHTS and CDR2 YDEGEE. The CDR3 has 15 amino acids. CDR3 sequence: CASSFAWQGKQPQHF. The CDR3 bases are TGTGCCAGCAGTTTTGCGTGGCAGGGGAAACAGCCCCAGCATTTT. Looking up the rest from reference TRBV5-8 and TRBJ1-5 gives the full variable domain: EAGVTQSPTHLIKTRGQQATLRCSPISGHTSVYWYQQALGLGLQFLLWYDEGEERNRGNFPPRFSGRQFPNYSSELNVNALELEDSALYLCASSFAWQGKQPQHFGDGTRLSIL.

This clone is medium-sized. The same CDR3 also results from other DNA sequences found in this sample. This chain connects TRBV5-1 to TRBJ2-7, with TRBD1 matching over 8 bases. Trimming removed 4 bases from V and 2 bases from J; junction bases left unmatched: 2. Germline lookup yields CDR1 SGHRS and CDR2 YFSETQ. CDR3 size: 13 residues. CDR3 bases: TGCGCCAGCAGCGGGACAGGTACCTACGAGCAGTACTTC. It specifies CASSGTGTYEQYF.

The chain joins TRBV3-1 (or the pseudogene TRBV3-2) to TRBJ2-2; D gene uncertain. Germline V gives CDR1 LGHDT, CDR2 YNNKEL (reference sequence). The CDR3 loop spans 14 amino acids. V gave up 0 bases and J gave up 0 bases, with 2 bases separating them. CDR3: CASSQDTNTGELFF. CDR3 nucleotide sequence: TGTGCCAGCAGCCAAGATACGAACACCGGGGAGCTGTTTTTT.

The V gene is TRBV7-8, the J gene TRBJ1-1; D perhaps matches TRBD1 (5 bases). The germline V gene encodes CDR1 SGHVS and CDR2 FQNEAQ. V was shortened by 3 bases and J by 7 bases, with 12 bases between the two germline ends. The CDR3 runs 13 residues. CDR3 sequence: CASSFGGTIEAFF. CDR3 coding DNA: TGTGCCAGCAGCTTCGGGGGAACGATTGAAGCTTTCTTT.

This clone was counted ten times or more. This chain joins TRBV10-3 and TRBJ2-1, with a tentative D call TRBD2 (5 bases). The V and J ends lost 5 bases and 3 bases respectively, with 14 bases between them. Germline lookup yields CDR1 ENHRY and CDR2 SYGVKD. The CDR3 runs 15 residues. This CDR3 is CAISSGLTDYNEQFF. CDR3 DNA sequence: TGTGCCATCAGTTCTGGACTGACCGACTACAATGAGCAGTTCTTC.

The J gene is TRBJ2-7, the V gene TRBV28; TRBD1 matches 8 bases. This CDR3 contains 15 residues. Germline assignment: CDR1 MDHEN and CDR2 SYDVKM. The junction had 2 bases not matched to a gene; V was cut back by 1 base and J by 0 bases. The CDR3 nucleotides read TGTGCCAGCAGTTTATACGGGACAGGCTCCTACGAGCAGTACTTC. Protein sequence: CASSLYGTGSYEQYF.

Only a few counts were recorded for this clone. The genes are TRBV6-5 and TRBJ2-1; 8 bases are shared with TRBD2. CDR3 size: 11 residues. With V trimmed by 10 bases and J by 6 bases, 2 bases remained unmatched. Germline V CDR1 and CDR2: MNHEY, SVGAGI. CDR3 loop: CATLAGNEQFF. The CDR3 nucleotides read TGTGCCACCCTAGCGGGCAATGAGCAGTTCTTC.

This chain's CDR3 is CSVGGGGNTIYF. The CDR3 DNA reads as TGCAGCGTTGGAGGCGGTGGAAACACCATATATTTT. The genes are TRBV29-1 and TRBJ1-3; D unclear. Trimming left V 4 bases short and J 3 bases short, with 7 bases between. The CDR3 totals 12 residues. Germline V gene sequence: CDR1 SQVTM, CDR2 ANQGSEA.

The chain is built from TRBV10-3 and TRBJ2-2; no clear D. The CDR3 length is 14 residues. V lost 3 bases and J lost 7, with 12 bases in between. Germline values: CDR1 ENHRY, CDR2 SYGVKD. The CDR3 DNA follows: TGTGCCATCAGTGATGCCCCAAGCTTCGGGGAGCTGTTTTTT. Encoded protein: CAISDAPSFGELFF.